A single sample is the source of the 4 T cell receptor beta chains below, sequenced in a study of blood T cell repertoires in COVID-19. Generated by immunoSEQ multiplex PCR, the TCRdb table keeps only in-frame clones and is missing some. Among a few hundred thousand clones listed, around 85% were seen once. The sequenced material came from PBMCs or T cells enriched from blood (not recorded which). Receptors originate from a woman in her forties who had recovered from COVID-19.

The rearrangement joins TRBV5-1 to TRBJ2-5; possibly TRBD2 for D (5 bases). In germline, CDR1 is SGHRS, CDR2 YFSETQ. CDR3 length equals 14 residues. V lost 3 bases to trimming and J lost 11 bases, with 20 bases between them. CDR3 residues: CASSWIGPRDSQYF. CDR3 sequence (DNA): TGCGCCAGCAGCTGGATCGGACCGAGGGATTCGCAGTACTTC.

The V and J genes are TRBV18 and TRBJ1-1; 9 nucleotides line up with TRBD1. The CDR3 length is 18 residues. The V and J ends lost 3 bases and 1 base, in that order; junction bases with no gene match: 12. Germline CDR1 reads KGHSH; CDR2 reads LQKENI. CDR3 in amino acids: CASSPSPPGTGKNTEAFF. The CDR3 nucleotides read TGTGCCAGCTCACCCTCACCCCCCGGGACAGGGAAGAACACTGAAGCTTTCTTT.

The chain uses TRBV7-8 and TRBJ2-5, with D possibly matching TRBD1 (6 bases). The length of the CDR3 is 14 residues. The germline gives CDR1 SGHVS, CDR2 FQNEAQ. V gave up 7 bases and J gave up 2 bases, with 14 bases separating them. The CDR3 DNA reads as TGTGCCAGCACCCCCCCAGGGGCGCAAGAGACCCAGTACTTC. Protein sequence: CASTPPGAQETQYF.

The DNA of the CDR3 is TGTGCCAGCAGCTCTCCAGGGGCGGCTAATGAAAAACTGTTTTTT. Protein product: CASSSPGAANEKLFF. V and J are TRBV11-2 and TRBJ1-4; possibly TRBD1 for D (6 bases). Trimming cost V 4 bases and J 3 bases, with 12 bases left between them. The CDR3 loop spans 15 amino acids. CDR1 is SGHAT, CDR2 FQNNGV, per germline.